This T cell receptor (beta chain) was identified during a study of neurological immune-mediated disorders. Whole-study results and caveats: Phylogenetic grouping put 18 of 34 multiple sclerosis patients' repertoires into one related-CDR3 cluster, a possible signature. Neither clinical nor MRI features were associated with the multiple sclerosis repertoire cluster.

This clonotype was found many times. What it binds is not known. TCRdb passed the 5' RACE reads through MiXCR, listing each CDR3 protein once. The sample contains about 71,000 distinct CDR3 sequences, 3.4% of which appear only once. Germline V gene lookup returns CDR1 SGHAT and CDR2 FQNNGV. The V and J ends lost 4 bases and 4 bases respectively, with 15 bases between them. This CDR3 spans 15 amino acids. The sequence was obtained from a man aged 35 to 55 with multiple sclerosis. The chain recombines TRBV11-2 with TRBJ2-3; D uncertain. Sequencing was done on a sample of PBMCs. CDR3 region: CASSSPGGRADTQYF. The CDR3 DNA reads as TGTGCCAGCAGCTCACCTGGTGGACGGGCAGATACGCAGTATTTT.